The 24 T cell receptor beta chains below were found in one sample sequenced in a study of shared clonotypes between healthy human individuals. Using immunoSEQ multiplex PCR, the repertoire was profiled, and TCRdb retains in-frame clones only, with some absent. Of a few million clones listed, more than 80% are singletons. Sequenced sample: naive CD4+ T cells from PBMCs. Subset defined: CD45RA+ positively selected. The receptors stem from a man in his late teens or twenties in good health. Some clones in this sample may be carry-over from other donors' samples.

CDR3 in DNA: TGTGCCAGCAGCTTGGGAGGGCGCGGGACAGGCCCCTATGGCTACACCTTC. It codes for CASSLGGRGTGPYGYTF. This chain links TRBV5-4 with TRBJ1-2; 8 bases fit TRBD1. V lost 0 bases, J lost 4 bases, and 11 bases stayed unmatched. Germline V lookup: CDR1 SGHNT, CDR2 YYREEE (reference sequence). This CDR3 region has 17 residues.

CDR3 protein: CASSLGHFIYEQYF. CDR3 sequence (DNA): TGTGCCAGCAGCTTGGGACATTTTATCTACGAGCAGTACTTC. The chain carries TRBV5-5 and TRBJ2-7; D ambiguous. Deletions cut 0 bases from V and 3 bases from J, with 10 bases between. This CDR3 contains 14 residues. CDR1 is SGHKS, CDR2 YYEKEE, per germline (reference sequence).

This chain joins TRBV5-1 and TRBJ1-1; D is uncertain. CDR1 SGHRS and CDR2 YFSETQ come from the germline V gene. The CDR3 has 14 amino acids. V lost 0 bases and J lost 6, with 12 bases in between. CDR3 sequence (DNA): TGCGCCAGCAGCTTGGCAATTGGGGTCGCTGAAGCTTTCTTT. This sequence encodes CASSLAIGVAEAFF.

The rearrangement links TRBV19 to TRBJ1-2; 8 bases fit TRBD1. CDR3 size: 17 residues. With 1 base clipped from V and 4 bases from J, the junction kept 11 bases outside the gene matches. Germline V gene lookup returns CDR1 LNHDA and CDR2 SQIVND (reference sequence). The DNA of the CDR3 is TGTGCCAGTAGTATAGGTCGGGGTCAGGGGGCGATCTATGGCTACACCTTC. This encodes CASSIGRGQGAIYGYTF.

The rearrangement links TRBV5-1 to TRBJ2-3; D tentatively fits TRBD1 or TRBD2 (6 bases each). CDR3 length: 16 amino acids. Germline values: CDR1 SGHRS, CDR2 YFSETQ. Deletions cut 0 bases from V and 0 bases from J, with 11 bases between. CDR3 bases: TGCGCCAGCAGCTTGGATCTAGGGGGGAGCACAGATACGCAGTATTTT. Its translation is CASSLDLGGSTDTQYF.

This chain uses TRBV29-1 with TRBJ2-1, with 9 bases matching TRBD2. V gave up 2 bases and J gave up 8 bases; unmatched junction bases: 10. The CDR3 loop spans 15 amino acids. Per germline, CDR1 SQVTM and CDR2 ANQGSEA. Written as DNA, the CDR3 is TGCAGCGTTGAACAACCTAGCGGGACCCTCGATGAGCAGTTCTTC. Protein: CSVEQPSGTLDEQFF.

The CDR3 spells CSVPSLGQGLHEQFF. The CDR3 DNA sequence: TGCAGCGTCCCCTCCTTAGGACAGGGGCTGCATGAGCAGTTCTTC. The rearrangement uses TRBV29-1 and TRBJ2-1; 9 bases agree with TRBD1. The V gene's germline CDR1 is SQVTM and CDR2 ANQGSEA. The CDR3 runs to 15 residues. V lost 6 bases, J lost 8 bases, and 14 bases stayed unmatched.

The V and J genes are TRBV4-2 and TRBJ1-1; TRBD1 might be the D (6 bases). CDR1 is LGHNA and CDR2 is YNFKEQ in the germline V gene. Trimming stripped 0 bases from V and 1 base from J, with 9 bases between. The CDR3 loop spans 15 amino acids. The DNA of the CDR3 is TGTGCCAGCAGCCAAGACGGCAGGGGGAACACTGAAGCTTTCTTT. It yields the protein CASSQDGRGNTEAFF.

The rearrangement joins TRBV5-1 to TRBJ2-3; D is ambiguous. This CDR3 comprises 16 residues. V lost 0 bases and J lost 0, with 11 bases in between. From germline, CDR1 is SGHRS and CDR2 YFSETQ. The CDR3 DNA is TGCGCCAGCAGCTTGGCCCCGACGCCGAGCACAGATACGCAGTATTTT. Translated, it gives CASSLAPTPSTDTQYF.

CDR3 amino acids: CASSEGTQSTTGELFF. In nucleotides, the CDR3 is TGTGCCAGCAGTGAAGGTACACAAAGCACCACCGGGGAGCTGTTTTTT. V and J are TRBV25-1 and TRBJ2-2; D is ambiguous. V lost 2 bases and J lost 4, with 14 bases in between. The CDR3 has 16 amino acids. Per germline, CDR1 MGHDK and CDR2 SYGVNS.

The chain has TRBV5-1 and TRBJ2-5, with 7 positions matching TRBD2. Germline V lookup: CDR1 SGHRS, CDR2 YFSETQ. V trimming: 7 bases; J trimming: 0 bases; junction bases outside the gene matches: 3. The CDR3 consists of 13 residues. In DNA, the CDR3 is TGCGCCAGCTGTAGCGGGTACCAAGAGACCCAGTACTTC. Protein product: CASCSGYQETQYF.

Notes on this clone: The same CDR3 arises from other DNA sequences in this sample as well. The CDR3 loop reads CASSLDGITEAFF. CDR3 DNA: TGTGCCAGCAGCTTGGATGGGATCACTGAAGCTTTCTTT. The V gene is TRBV5-4, the J gene TRBJ1-1; D not certain. The CDR3 has 13 residues. The germline gives CDR1 SGHNT, CDR2 YYREEE (reference sequence). Trimming took 0 bases from V and 4 from J, leaving 7 bases between them.

The gene calls are TRBV27 and TRBJ2-1, with TRBD2 matching over 7 bases. The V segment lost 8 bases and the J segment 5 bases; nucleotides outside the gene matches: 15. The CDR3 has 16 amino acids. Germline V CDR1 and CDR2: MNHEY, SMNVEV (reference sequence). Here the CDR3 DNA reads TGTGCCAGCCTGGGGCTGGCGGGAGATCTGGACAATGAGCAGTTCTTC. Protein product: CASLGLAGDLDNEQFF.

J is TRBJ2-1 and V is TRBV18; 12 bases match TRBD2. The CDR3 covers 14 residues. Trimming cost V 6 bases and J 8 bases; bases outside gene matches: 5. CDR1 and CDR2 (germline): KGHSH, LQKENI. CDR3 nucleotides: TGTGCCAGCTCCGGACTAGCGGGATACGATGAGCAGTTCTTC. Protein sequence: CASSGLAGYDEQFF.

The CDR3, as DNA: TGTGCCAGCAGTTACAGCGGGGGGATCTCCTACGAGCAGTACTTC. Amino acid sequence: CASSYSGGISYEQYF. This sequence joins TRBV25-1 and TRBJ2-7; 9 positions agree with TRBD2. The CDR3 covers 15 residues. Germline V gene data show CDR1 as MGHDK and CDR2 as SYGVNS. V shed 5 bases, J shed 0 bases, and the junction held 5 bases outside the gene matches.

The count of this clone is one. The gene calls are TRBV9 and TRBJ1-1; possible D gene TRBD1, 5 bases. CDR1 and CDR2 from the germline V gene are SGDLS and YYNGEE. There are 13 residues in the CDR3. The ends were cut back, 3 bases at V and 4 bases at J, with 10 bases in the middle. CDR3 sequence (DNA): TGTGCCAGCAGCGCAACAGGTACCACTGAAGCTTTCTTT. It specifies CASSATGTTEAFF.

The chain links TRBV10-2 to TRBJ1-3; no clear D. The germline gives CDR1 WSHSY, CDR2 SAAADI. The CDR3 extends over 15 amino acids. Trimming removed 2 bases at V and 0 bases at J, with 8 bases between. The CDR3 sequence is CASSEGAFSGNTIYF. The CDR3, as DNA: TGCGCCAGCAGTGAGGGCGCATTCTCTGGAAACACCATATATTTT.

The V and J genes are TRBV5-1 and TRBJ2-5, with a weak D call TRBD1 (7 bases). V lost 2 bases and J 5 bases, leaving 16 bases between the germline ends. The CDR3 runs to 15 residues. Germline CDR1 reads SGHRS; CDR2 reads YFSETQ. The CDR3 DNA sequence: TGCGCCAGCAGCTTAACAACAGGGGCGGGGGAGACCCAGTACTTC. This encodes CASSLTTGAGETQYF. Variable domain in full (rest from reference TRBV5-1 and TRBJ2-5): KAGVTQTPRYLIKTRGQQVTLSCSPISGHRSVSWYQQTPGQGLQFLFEYFSETQRNKGNFPGRFSGRQFSNSRSEMNVSTLELGDSALYLCASSLTTGAGETQYFGPGTRLLVL.

The rearrangement joins TRBV11-3 to TRBJ2-1; 8 bases match TRBD1. The CDR3 has 15 amino acids. V lost 5 bases to trimming and J lost 1 base; unmatched junction nucleotides: 4. Germline CDR1 and CDR2: SGHNT and YENEEA. CDR3 in DNA: TGTGCCAGCAGCCCGGGACAGGCTTCCTACAATGAGCAGTTCTTC. Translating gives CASSPGQASYNEQFF. Full variable domain (rest looked up from reference TRBV11-3 and TRBJ2-1): EAGVVQSPRYKIIEKKQPVAFWCNPISGHNTLYWYLQNLGQGPELLIRYENEEAVDDSQLPKDRFSAERLKGVDSTLKIQPAELGDSAVYLCASSPGQASYNEQFFGPGTRLTVL.

The CDR3 region has the DNA TGCGCCAGCAGCTCGCAGGGGCTTAATGAAAAACTGTTTTTT. Translated: CASSSQGLNEKLFF. V and J are TRBV5-1 and TRBJ1-4; D perhaps matches TRBD1 (6 bases). The V gene lost 3 bases and the J gene lost 4 bases, with 10 bases spanning the gap. The CDR3 runs to 14 residues. In germline, CDR1 is SGHRS, CDR2 YFSETQ.

Only one count was recorded for this clone. The chain joins TRBV28 to TRBJ1-5; TRBD1 matches at 8 bases. CDR3 length: 12 amino acids. The trim removed 2 bases at V and 13 bases at J, leaving 4 bases unmatched. CDR1 is MDHEN and CDR2 is SYDVKM in the germline V gene. The CDR3 nucleotides are TGTGCCAGCAGTTTAAATACAGGGGGACAGCATTTT. Encoded protein: CASSLNTGGQHF.

The chain uses TRBV5-1 and TRBJ2-1; a possible D gene is TRBD2 (6 bases). This CDR3 region has 12 residues. V gave up 7 bases and J gave up 14 bases, with 19 bases separating them. Germline lookup yields CDR1 SGHRS and CDR2 YFSETQ. CDR3 DNA sequence: TGCGCCAGCGGCGAGCTGGAGGGCAACAAGTTCTTC. Translating gives CASGELEGNKFF.

There are a few counts of this clone. The chain recombines TRBV5-4 with TRBJ1-2; D possibly corresponds to TRBD1 (5 bases). The length of the CDR3 is 13 residues. The germline V gene encodes CDR1 SGHNT and CDR2 YYREEE (reference sequence). The V and J ends lost 4 bases and 3 bases respectively, with 10 bases between them. The CDR3 nucleotides read TGTGCCAGCAGCCGCGTGACAGACTATGGCTACACCTTC. Encoded protein: CASSRVTDYGYTF.

The genes are TRBV5-1 and TRBJ1-1; D is undetermined. The length of the CDR3 is 16 residues. Between the trimmed V and J ends, which lost 0 bases and 6 bases, there was a span of 18 bases. Per the germline V gene, CDR1 is SGHRS and CDR2 is YFSETQ. The CDR3, as DNA: TGCGCCAGCAGCTTGGAGGGCACGGTTATGGGTGCTGAAGCTTTCTTT. This translates into CASSLEGTVMGAEAFF.